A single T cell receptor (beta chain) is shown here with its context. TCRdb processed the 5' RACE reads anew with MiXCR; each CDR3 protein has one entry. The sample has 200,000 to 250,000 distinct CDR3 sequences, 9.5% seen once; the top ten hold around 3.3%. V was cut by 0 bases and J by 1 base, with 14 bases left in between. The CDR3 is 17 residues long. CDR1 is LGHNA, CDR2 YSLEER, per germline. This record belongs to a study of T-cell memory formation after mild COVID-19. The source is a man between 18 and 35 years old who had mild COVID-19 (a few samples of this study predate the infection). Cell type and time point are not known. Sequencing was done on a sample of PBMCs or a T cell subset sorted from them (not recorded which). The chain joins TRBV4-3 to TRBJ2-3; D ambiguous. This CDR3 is CASSQDHMERGTDTQYF. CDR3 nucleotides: TGCGCCAGCAGCCAAGATCATATGGAACGGGGCACAGATACGCAGTATTTT.